These 7 T cell receptor beta chains were all obtained from the same sample, sequenced in a study of T cells in tuberculosis. Libraries were prepared by immunoSEQ multiplex PCR; TCRdb keeps only in-frame clonotypes and omits some of them. This sample has about 30,000 clones, with roughly 94% found just once. Sequenced material: PBMCs. All receptors derive from a donor between 10 and 35 years old with latent tuberculosis or without tuberculosis infection.

The rearrangement joins TRBV9 to TRBJ1-1; 8 bases fit TRBD1. Trimming took 3 bases from V and 1 from J; bases not matched to a gene: 2. Germline V CDR1 and CDR2: SGDLS, YYNGEE. The CDR3 sequence is 14 residues long. CDR3 amino acids: CASSAGQGNTEAFF. The CDR3 nucleotides are TGTGCCAGCAGCGCAGGACAGGGGAACACTGAAGCTTTCTTT.

The rearrangement joins TRBV27 to TRBJ1-1; D gene ambiguous. CDR3 length equals 16 residues. The ends were cut back, 1 base at V and 0 bases at J, with 12 bases in the middle. The germline gives CDR1 MNHEY, CDR2 SMNVEV (reference sequence). The CDR3 sequence: CASSLFPFGMNTEAFF. As DNA, the CDR3 is TGTGCCAGCAGTTTATTCCCCTTCGGTATGAACACTGAAGCTTTCTTT.

The chain combines TRBV5-4 with TRBJ2-2, with TRBD2 matching over 9 bases. Germline V gene sequence: CDR1 SGHNT, CDR2 YYREEE (reference sequence). CDR3 length: 14 residues. V trimming: 4 bases; J trimming: 6 bases; junction bases outside the gene matches: 4. CDR3 loop: CASSTGLAPGELFF. The CDR3 DNA follows: TGTGCCAGCAGCACGGGACTAGCTCCCGGGGAGCTGTTTTTT.

This sequence joins TRBV19 and TRBJ2-1; maybe TRBD2 (6 bases). V shed 7 bases and J shed 9 bases, with 10 bases lying between them. This CDR3 is 11 amino acids long. CDR1 LNHDA and CDR2 SQIVND come from the germline V gene (reference sequence). CDR3 sequence (DNA): TGTGCCAGTATCGAGGGACTTGAGCAGTTCTTC. Its protein product is CASIEGLEQFF.

The chain couples TRBV2 to TRBJ2-7; TRBD2 matches 9 bases. There are 16 residues in the CDR3. Germline V gives CDR1 SNHLY, CDR2 FYNNEI. V gave up 5 bases and J gave up 4 bases; unmatched junction bases: 12. The CDR3: CASSYPSGLANYEQYF. The CDR3, as DNA: TGTGCCAGCAGTTACCCATCGGGACTAGCAAATTACGAGCAGTACTTC.

The chain joins TRBV29-1 to TRBJ2-7; the D gene is possibly TRBD1 (6 bases). The CDR3 length is 13 residues. Trimming stripped 7 bases from V and 4 bases from J, with 17 bases between. The germline gives CDR1 SQVTM, CDR2 ANQGSEA. For the CDR3, the DNA is TGCAGCGCAAAAGGGGGAGAGGGGTACGAGCAGTACTTC. Translation: CSAKGGEGYEQYF.

This clone appeared a single time. The chain carries TRBV7-9 and TRBJ2-7; weak D call: TRBD2 (7 bases). CDR1 is SEHNR and CDR2 is FQNEAQ in the germline V gene (reference sequence). The CDR3 spans 15 residues. Trimming removed 5 bases from V and 6 bases from J, with 20 bases in between. CDR3 nucleotide sequence: TGTGCCAGCAGCCGGAGGGGGGGCTTAACGGGCGAGCAGTACTTC. Encoded protein: CASSRRGGLTGEQYF.